The T cell receptor (beta chain) described here comes from a study of T cells after yellow fever vaccination. Study details: Libraries from low-cell-number fractions were prepared with the SMART-Seq v4 Ultra Low Input RNA kit. Study findings and constraints: The study noted that FACS-sorted repertoires could contain abundant clonotypes contaminating from the bulk population. Primary-vaccination clones mostly resurfaced post-booster (about 95% CD4, roughly 90% CD8).

This clonotype was observed at least ten times. Its antigen remains unidentified. Template switching with 5'RACE generated the TCR cDNA and added a universal primer site and UMIs. MiXCR, applied by TCRdb to the 5' RACE reads, yields one record per CDR3 protein. Here the sample spans about 400,000 distinct CDR3 sequences, 6.2% being singletons. The CDR3 is 13 amino acids. Germline V CDR1 and CDR2: SGHVS, FQNEAQ. Trimming cost V 1 base and J 6 bases, with 9 bases left between them. The sequencing used PBMCs, collected 5 days after the yellow fever booster vaccination. The sequence derives from a man aged 30-40 years who received the YFV17D yellow fever vaccine. V gene TRBV7-8 combines with J gene TRBJ2-5; the D gene could be TRBD1 or TRBD2 (5 bases each). CDR3 nucleotide sequence: TGTGCCAGCAGCTTAGAGGGGACCAAGACCCAGTACTTC. This codes for CASSLEGTKTQYF. The full variable domain, completed using reference TRBV7-8 and TRBJ2-5, is GAGVSQSPRYKVAKRGQDVALRCDPISGHVSLFWYQQALGQGPEFLTYFQNEAQLDKSGLPSDRFFAERPEGSVSTLKIQRTQQEDSAVYLCASSLEGTKTQYFGPGTRLLVL.